This T cell receptor beta chain derives from a study of blood T cell repertoires in COVID-19. Clones were sequenced by immunoSEQ multiplex PCR, and TCRdb holds only the in-frame ones, with some missing. The sample lists 300,000 to 400,000 clones, 80% to 90% occurring once. Germline-derived CDR1 and CDR2 are WNHNN and SYGVQD (reference sequence). V trimming: 6 bases; J trimming: 6 bases; junction bases outside the gene matches: 10. The CDR3 consists of 15 residues. The chain recombines TRBV10-1 with TRBJ2-2, with 7 bases matching TRBD1. The specimen sequenced was peripheral blood. This sequence originates from a woman aged 50 to 60 with COVID-19, enrolled during active disease. CDR3 protein: CASRATRQGSGELFF. The DNA of the CDR3 is TGCGCCAGCAGGGCCACCCGACAGGGATCCGGGGAGCTGTTTTTT.